Sequencing of this T cell receptor (beta chain) was carried out in a study of blood T cell repertoires in COVID-19. Study in general: The samples span acute and convalescent COVID-19 from the United States, Italy and Spain. The analysed material was cDNA or gDNA that came from T cells, B-cell-depleted T cells, or PBMCs.

The sample holds one count of this clone. V trimming: 0 bases; J trimming: 7 bases; junction bases outside the gene matches: 9. CDR3 length equals 16 residues. Looked up from germline, CDR1 is MNHEY and CDR2 is SVGEGT. In the original processing: From reference gene primer amplification, estimates of nucleated cell counts were derived. Sequencing used immunoSEQ multiplex PCR; TCRdb keeps in-frame clones, though not all of them. The V and J calls and clone size come from that table; D and trimming were worked out from the DNA. Of fewer than 350,000 clones listed, around 87% were seen once; the top ten hold less than 9.5%.

V usage is TRBV6-2 or TRBV6-3 and J usage is TRBJ2-7; 10 nucleotides match TRBD2. This sequence originates from a woman aged 45 to 65 who had recovered from COVID-19. The sequenced sample consisted of peripheral blood. The CDR3 spells CASSYSAPSGRSEQYF. In nucleotides, the CDR3 is TGTGCCAGCAGTTACTCTGCGCCTAGCGGGAGAAGTGAGCAGTACTTC.